This T cell receptor (beta chain) comes out of a study of cytomegalovirus exposure and HLA in healthy donors. Study-wide findings and caveats: Usually a TCR sequence was rare, but some public TCRs were found in many donors. The study put around 180 TCR beta chains on its list as cytomegalovirus-associated.

The method was immunoSEQ multiplex PCR; TCRdb's version includes in-frame clones alone and lacks a portion of them. The sample carries 150,000 to 200,000 clones, 70% to 90% recorded once. The CDR3 covers 13 residues. The germline V gene has CDR1 KGHSH and CDR2 LQKENI. Trimming pared 3 bases from V and 0 bases from J, leaving 6 bases between. This clone turned up a few times. What it binds is not known. The same CDR3 also results from other DNA sequences found in this sample. The sequence came from a woman aged 25 to 39 in good health and CMV-seronegative. Sample: PBMCs. The J gene is TRBJ2-7, the V gene TRBV18, with D perhaps matching TRBD2 (6 bases). The CDR3 is CASSPRDSYEQYF. DNA of the CDR3: TGTGCCAGCTCACCGCGGGACTCCTACGAGCAGTACTTC.